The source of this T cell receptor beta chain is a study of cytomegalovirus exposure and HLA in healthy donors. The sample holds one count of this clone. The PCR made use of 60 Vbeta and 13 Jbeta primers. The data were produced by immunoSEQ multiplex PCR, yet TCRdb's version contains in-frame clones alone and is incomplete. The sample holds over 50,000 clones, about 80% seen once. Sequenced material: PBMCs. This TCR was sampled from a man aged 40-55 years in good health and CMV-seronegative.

This chain's CDR3 is CASSPRGTSGAGELFF. CDR3 nucleotide sequence: TGCGCCAGCAGCCCGAGAGGGACTAGCGGCGCCGGGGAGCTGTTTTTT. The chain joins TRBV5-1 to TRBJ2-2; 11 bases are shared with TRBD2. Germline trimming cut 4 bases from V and 6 bases from J; bases unmatched to any gene: 8. The CDR3 sequence is 16 residues long. Germline V lookup: CDR1 SGHRS, CDR2 YFSETQ.